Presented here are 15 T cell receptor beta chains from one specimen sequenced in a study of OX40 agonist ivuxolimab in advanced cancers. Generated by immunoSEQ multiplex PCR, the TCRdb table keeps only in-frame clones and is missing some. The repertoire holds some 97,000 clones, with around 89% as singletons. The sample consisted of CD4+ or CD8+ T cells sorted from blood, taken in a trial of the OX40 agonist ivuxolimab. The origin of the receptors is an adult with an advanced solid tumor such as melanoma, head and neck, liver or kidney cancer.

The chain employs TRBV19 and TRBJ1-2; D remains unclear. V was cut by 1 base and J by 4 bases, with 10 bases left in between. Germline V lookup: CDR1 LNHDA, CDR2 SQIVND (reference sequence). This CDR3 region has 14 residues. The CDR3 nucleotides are TGTGCCAGTAGTATAGGGAGCAGTATCTATGGCTACACCTTC. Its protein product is CASSIGSSIYGYTF.

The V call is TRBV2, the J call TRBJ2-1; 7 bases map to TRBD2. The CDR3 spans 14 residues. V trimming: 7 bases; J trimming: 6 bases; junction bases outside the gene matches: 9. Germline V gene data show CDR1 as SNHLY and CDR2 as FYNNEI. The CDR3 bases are TGTGCCAGCATAGATTGGGGCGGGGGCAATGAGCAGTTCTTC. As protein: CASIDWGGGNEQFF.

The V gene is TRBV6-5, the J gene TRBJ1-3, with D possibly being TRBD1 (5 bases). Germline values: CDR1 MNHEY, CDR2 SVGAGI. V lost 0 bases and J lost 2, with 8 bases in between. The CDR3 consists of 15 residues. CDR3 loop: CASSYSEGTGNTIYF. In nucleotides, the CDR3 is TGTGCCAGCAGTTACTCGGAGGGGACTGGAAACACCATATATTTT.

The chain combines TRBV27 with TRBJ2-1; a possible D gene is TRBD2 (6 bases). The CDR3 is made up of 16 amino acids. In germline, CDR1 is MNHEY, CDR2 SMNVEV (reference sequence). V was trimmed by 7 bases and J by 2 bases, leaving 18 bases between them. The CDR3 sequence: CASKRGSGWPYNEQFF. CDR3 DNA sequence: TGTGCCAGCAAGCGTGGTAGCGGATGGCCCTACAATGAGCAGTTCTTC.

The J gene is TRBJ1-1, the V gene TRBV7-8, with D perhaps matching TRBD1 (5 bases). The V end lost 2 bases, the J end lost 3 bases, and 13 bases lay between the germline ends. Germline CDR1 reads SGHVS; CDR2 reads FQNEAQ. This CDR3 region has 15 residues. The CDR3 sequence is CASSLSAPGDTEAFF. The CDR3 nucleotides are TGTGCCAGCAGCTTATCTGCCCCGGGGGACACTGAAGCTTTCTTT.

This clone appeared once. CDR3 sequence (DNA): TGCAGCGTTATCAAGGCAGGGAACATTCAGTACTTC. Its translation: CSVIKAGNIQYF. This sequence joins TRBV29-1 and TRBJ2-4; the D gene is possibly TRBD1 (5 bases). This CDR3 is 12 amino acids long. Germline CDR1 is SQVTM and CDR2 is ANQGSEA. V was trimmed by 5 bases and J by 7 bases, leaving 12 bases between them.

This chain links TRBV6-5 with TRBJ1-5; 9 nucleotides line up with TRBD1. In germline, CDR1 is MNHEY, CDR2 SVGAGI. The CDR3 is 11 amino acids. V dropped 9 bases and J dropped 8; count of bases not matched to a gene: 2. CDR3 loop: CARGTGKPQHF. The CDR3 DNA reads TGTGCCAGGGGGACAGGGAAGCCCCAGCATTTT.

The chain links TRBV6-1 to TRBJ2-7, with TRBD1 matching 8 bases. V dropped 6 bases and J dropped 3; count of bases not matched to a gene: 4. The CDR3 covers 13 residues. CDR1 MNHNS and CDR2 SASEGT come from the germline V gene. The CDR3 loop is CASSRQGYYEQYF. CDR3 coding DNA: TGTGCCAGCAGCCGACAGGGGTACTACGAGCAGTACTTC.

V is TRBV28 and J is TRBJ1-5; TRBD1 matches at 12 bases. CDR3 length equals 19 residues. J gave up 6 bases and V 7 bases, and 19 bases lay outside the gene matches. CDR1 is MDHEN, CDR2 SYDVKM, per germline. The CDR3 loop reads CASTPGTGGASLLSQPQHF. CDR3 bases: TGTGCCAGCACCCCGGGGACAGGGGGCGCTTCGCTTCTGAGTCAGCCCCAGCATTTT.

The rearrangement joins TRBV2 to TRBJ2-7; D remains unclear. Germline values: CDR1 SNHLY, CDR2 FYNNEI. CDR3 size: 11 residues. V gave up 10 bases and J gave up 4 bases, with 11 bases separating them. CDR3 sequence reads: CATQRLYEQYF. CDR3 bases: TGTGCCACTCAGAGATTGTACGAGCAGTACTTC.

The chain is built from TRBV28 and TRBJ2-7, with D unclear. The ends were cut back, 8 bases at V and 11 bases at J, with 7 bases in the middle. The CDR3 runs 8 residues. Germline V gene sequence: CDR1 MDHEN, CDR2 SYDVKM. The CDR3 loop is CASGRKYF. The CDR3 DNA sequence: TGTGCCAGCGGTAGGAAGTACTTC.

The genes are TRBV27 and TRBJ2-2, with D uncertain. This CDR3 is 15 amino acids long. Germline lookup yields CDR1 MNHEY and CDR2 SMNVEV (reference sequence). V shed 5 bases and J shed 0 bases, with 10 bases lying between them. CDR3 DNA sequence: TGTGCCAGCAGTCCCCAGAGACCGAACACCGGGGAGCTGTTTTTT. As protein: CASSPQRPNTGELFF.

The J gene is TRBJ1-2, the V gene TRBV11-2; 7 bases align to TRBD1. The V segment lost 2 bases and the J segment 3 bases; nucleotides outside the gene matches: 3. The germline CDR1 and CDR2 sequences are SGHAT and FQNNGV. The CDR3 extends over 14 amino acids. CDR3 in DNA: TGTGCCAGCAGCTTACAGACAGGGTACTATGGCTACACCTTC. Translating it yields CASSLQTGYYGYTF.

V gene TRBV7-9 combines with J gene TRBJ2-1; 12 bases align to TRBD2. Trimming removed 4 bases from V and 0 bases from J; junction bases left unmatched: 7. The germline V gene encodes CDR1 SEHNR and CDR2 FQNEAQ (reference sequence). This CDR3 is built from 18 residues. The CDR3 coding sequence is TGTGCCAGCAGCTCAACACAGACTAGCGGGAGCTCCTACAATGAGCAGTTCTTC. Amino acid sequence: CASSSTQTSGSSYNEQFF.

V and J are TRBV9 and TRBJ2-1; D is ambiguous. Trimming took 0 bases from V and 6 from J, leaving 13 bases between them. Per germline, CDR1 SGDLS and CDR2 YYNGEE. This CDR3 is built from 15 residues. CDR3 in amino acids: CASSVDPNTRNEQFF. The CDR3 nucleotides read TGTGCCAGCAGCGTAGATCCAAATACTCGCAATGAGCAGTTCTTC.